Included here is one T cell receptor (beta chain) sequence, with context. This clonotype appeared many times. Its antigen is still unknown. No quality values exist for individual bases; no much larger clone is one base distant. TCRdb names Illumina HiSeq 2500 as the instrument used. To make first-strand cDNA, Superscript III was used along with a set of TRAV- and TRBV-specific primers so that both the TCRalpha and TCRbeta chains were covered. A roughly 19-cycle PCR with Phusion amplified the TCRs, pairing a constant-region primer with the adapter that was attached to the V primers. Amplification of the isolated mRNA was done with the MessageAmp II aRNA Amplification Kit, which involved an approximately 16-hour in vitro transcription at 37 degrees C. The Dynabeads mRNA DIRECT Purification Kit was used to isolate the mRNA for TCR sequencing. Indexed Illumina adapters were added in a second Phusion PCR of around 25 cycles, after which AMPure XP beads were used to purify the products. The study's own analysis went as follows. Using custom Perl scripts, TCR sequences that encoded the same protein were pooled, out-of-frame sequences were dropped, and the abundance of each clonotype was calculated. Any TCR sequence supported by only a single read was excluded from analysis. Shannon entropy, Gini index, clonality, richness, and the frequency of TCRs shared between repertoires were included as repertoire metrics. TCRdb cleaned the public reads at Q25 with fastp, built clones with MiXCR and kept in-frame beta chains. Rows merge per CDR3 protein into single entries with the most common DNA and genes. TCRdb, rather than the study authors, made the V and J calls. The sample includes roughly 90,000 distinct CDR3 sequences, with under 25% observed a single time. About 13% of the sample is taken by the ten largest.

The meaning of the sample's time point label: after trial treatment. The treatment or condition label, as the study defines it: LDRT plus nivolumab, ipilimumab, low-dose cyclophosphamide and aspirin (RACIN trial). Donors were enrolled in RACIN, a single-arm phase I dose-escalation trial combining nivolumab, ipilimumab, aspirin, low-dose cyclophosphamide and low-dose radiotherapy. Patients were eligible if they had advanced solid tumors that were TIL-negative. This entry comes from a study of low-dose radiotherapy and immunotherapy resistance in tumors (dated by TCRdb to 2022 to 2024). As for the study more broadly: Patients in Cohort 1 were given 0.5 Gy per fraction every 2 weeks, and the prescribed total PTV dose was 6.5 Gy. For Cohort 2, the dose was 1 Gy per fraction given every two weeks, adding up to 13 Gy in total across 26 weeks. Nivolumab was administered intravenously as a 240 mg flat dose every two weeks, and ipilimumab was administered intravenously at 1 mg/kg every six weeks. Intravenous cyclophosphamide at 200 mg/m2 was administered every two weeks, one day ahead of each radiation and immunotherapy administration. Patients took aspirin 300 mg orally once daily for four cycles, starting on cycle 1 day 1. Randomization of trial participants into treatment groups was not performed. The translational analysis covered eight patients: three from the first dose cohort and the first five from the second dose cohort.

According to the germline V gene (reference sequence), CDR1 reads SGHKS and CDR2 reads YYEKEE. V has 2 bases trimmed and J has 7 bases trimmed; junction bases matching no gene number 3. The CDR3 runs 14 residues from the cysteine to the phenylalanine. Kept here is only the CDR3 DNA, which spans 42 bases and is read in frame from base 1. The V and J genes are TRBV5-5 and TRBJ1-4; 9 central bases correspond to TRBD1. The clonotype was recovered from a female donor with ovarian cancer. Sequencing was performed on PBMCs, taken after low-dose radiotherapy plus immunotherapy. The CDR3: CASSFGGQGEKLFF. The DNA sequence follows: TGTGCCAGCAGCTTCGGGGGACAGGGTGAAAAACTGTTTTTT.